The clone carrying this T cell receptor (beta chain) is a singleton in its sample. It is likely a read error: a sequence one base away is far more abundant. This likely comes from a read error, as the CDR3 has no conserved phenylalanine or tryptophan at its end. This sample is part of a study of regulatory T cells in long-lasting Graves disease. V gave up 2 bases and J gave up 7 bases, with 13 bases separating them. Germline-derived CDR1 and CDR2 are SGHKS and YYEKEE (reference sequence). This CDR3 contains 14 residues. Time point indicated: newly diagnosed GD, antithyroid drugs for less than 3 months. RNA isolated from PBMCs was used to make the TCR library. Arm-PCR of CDR3 regions with iRepertoire HTBI primers generated TCR beta libraries. TCRdb fed the multiplex PCR reads into MiXCR, producing one record per CDR3 protein. Among about 220,000 distinct CDR3 sequences, roughly 20% were seen once, and the ten largest hold about 12%.

These records were also assigned to another study, of T cells in Graves' hyperthyroidism and ophthalmopathy. From that study: Blood samples included most of the expanded thyroid clonotypes exceeding 0.001.

The TCR originated in a woman in her twenties or thirties with Graves disease. Specimen: peripheral blood mononuclear cells (PBMCs), collected at new diagnosis, from a patient treated with antithyroid drugs. The chain is built from TRBV5-5 and TRBJ2-1; D gene ambiguous. CDR3 sequence reads: CASSLEVRRNEQFL. CDR3 in DNA: TGTGCCAGCAGCTTAGAGGTACGAAGGAATGAGCAGTTCTTA.